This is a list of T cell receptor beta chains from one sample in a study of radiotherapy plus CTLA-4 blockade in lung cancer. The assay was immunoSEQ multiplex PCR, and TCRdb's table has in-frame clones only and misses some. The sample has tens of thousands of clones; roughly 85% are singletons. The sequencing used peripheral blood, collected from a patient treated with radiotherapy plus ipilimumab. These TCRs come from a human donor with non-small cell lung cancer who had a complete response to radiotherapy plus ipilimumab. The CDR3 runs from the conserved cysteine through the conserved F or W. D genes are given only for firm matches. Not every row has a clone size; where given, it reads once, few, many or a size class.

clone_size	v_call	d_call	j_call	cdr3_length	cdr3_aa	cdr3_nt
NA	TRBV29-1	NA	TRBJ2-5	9	CSTGETQYF	TGCAGCACCGGGGAGACCCAGTACTTC
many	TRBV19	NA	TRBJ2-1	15	CASTPIPNSYNEQFF	TGTGCCAGTACACCCATTCCTAACTCCTACAATGAGCAGTTCTTC
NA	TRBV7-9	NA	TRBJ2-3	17	CASSFIGAGLSTDTQYF	TGTGCCAGCAGCTTCATAGGGGCGGGTCTTAGCACAGATACGCAGTATTTT
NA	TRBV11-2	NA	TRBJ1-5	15	CASSSPGTLNQPQHF	TGTGCCAGCAGCTCCCCCGGGACCCTGAATCAGCCCCAGCATTTT
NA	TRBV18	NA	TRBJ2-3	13	CASSPRDPETQYF	TGTGCCAGCTCACCCAGGGACCCCGAGACGCAGTATTTT
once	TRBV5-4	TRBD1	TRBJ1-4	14	CASSPGTGDEKLFF	TGTGCCAGCAGCCCGGGGACAGGGGATGAAAAACTGTTTTTT
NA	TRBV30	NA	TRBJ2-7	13	CAWSEIINYEQYF	TGTGCCTGGAGTGAGATCATAAACTACGAGCAGTACTTC
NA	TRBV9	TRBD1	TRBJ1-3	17	CASSVVPGTGAGNTIYF	TGTGCCAGCAGCGTAGTACCCGGGACAGGGGCTGGAAACACCATATATTTT
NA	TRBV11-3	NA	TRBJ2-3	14	CASSLDQGTDTQYF	TGTGCCAGCAGCTTAGATCAAGGGACAGATACGCAGTATTTT
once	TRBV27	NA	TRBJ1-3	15	CASSLVGGDGNTIYF	TGTGCCAGCAGTTTGGTGGGGGGCGATGGAAACACCATATATTTT
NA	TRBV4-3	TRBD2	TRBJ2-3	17	CASSPRTSGRRADTQYF	TGCGCCAGCAGCCCTAGGACTAGCGGGAGACGGGCAGATACGCAGTATTTT
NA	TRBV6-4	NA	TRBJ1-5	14	CASKTGCCNQPQHF	TGTGCCAGCAAAACAGGGTGTTGCAATCAGCCCCAGCATTTT
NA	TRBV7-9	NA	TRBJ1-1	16	CASSLDDPVPNTEAFF	TGTGCCAGCAGCTTAGACGACCCGGTTCCGAACACTGAAGCTTTCTTT
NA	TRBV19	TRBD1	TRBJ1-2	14	CASTRTGGSYGYTF	TGTGCCAGTACCCGAACAGGGGGCAGCTATGGCTACACCTTC
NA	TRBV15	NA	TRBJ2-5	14	CATSRGGAEETQYF	TGTGCCACCAGCAGAGGGGGGGCGGAAGAGACCCAGTACTTC
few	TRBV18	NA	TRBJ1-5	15	CASSPTGGVNQPQHF	TGTGCCAGCTCACCAACGGGGGGGGTCAATCAGCCCCAGCATTTT
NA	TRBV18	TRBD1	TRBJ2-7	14	CASSGDRGGNEQYF	TGTGCCAGCTCAGGGGACAGGGGGGGCAACGAGCAGTACTTC
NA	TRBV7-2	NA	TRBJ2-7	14	CASSPRGTYHGQYF	TGTGCCAGCAGCCCCCGCGGGACATACCACGGGCAGTACTTC
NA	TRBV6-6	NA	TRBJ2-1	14	CASSYVGDPLEQFF	TGTGCCAGCAGTTACGTCGGTGACCCCTTGGAGCAGTTCTTC
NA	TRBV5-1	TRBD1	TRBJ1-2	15	CASSLITAGGDGYTF	TGCGCCAGCAGCTTGATAACCGCAGGGGGCGATGGCTACACCTTC
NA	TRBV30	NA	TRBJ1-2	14	CAWSEYLGARGYTF	TGTGCCTGGAGTGAATATCTAGGGGCGCGGGGCTACACCTTC
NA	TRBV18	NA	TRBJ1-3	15	CASSPGTTLGNTIYF	TGTGCCAGCTCACCAGGGACAACTCTCGGGAACACCATATATTTT
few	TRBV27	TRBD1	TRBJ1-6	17	CASSSGTGGFSLSPLHF	TGTGCCAGCAGTTCCGGGACAGGGGGTTTTTCTCTCTCACCCCTCCACTTT
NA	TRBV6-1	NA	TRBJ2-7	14	CASSSTGSFYEQYF	TGTGCCAGCAGCTCCACGGGGAGCTTCTACGAGCAGTACTTC
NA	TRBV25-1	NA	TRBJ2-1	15	CASSELTLQGDEQFF	TGTGCCAGCAGTGAACTAACCTTGCAGGGAGATGAGCAGTTCTTC
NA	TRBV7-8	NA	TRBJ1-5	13	CATTTGTLGPQHF	TGTGCCACCACCACCGGGACCCTAGGGCCCCAGCATTTT
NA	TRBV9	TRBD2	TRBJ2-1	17	CASSPGSSGSSYNEQFF	TGTGCCAGCAGCCCCGGTAGTAGCGGGAGTTCCTACAATGAGCAGTTCTTC
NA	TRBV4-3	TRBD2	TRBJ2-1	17	CASSQEFGSYTGGEQFF	TGCGCCAGCAGCCAAGAGTTTGGGAGTTATACCGGGGGGGAGCAGTTCTTC
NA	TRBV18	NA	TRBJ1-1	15	CASSPTGILNTEAFF	TGTGCCAGCTCACCAACAGGGATCTTGAACACTGAAGCTTTCTTT
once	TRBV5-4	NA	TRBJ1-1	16	CASSLKWTEKNTEAFF	TGTGCCAGCAGCCTAAAGTGGACGGAGAAGAACACTGAAGCTTTCTTT
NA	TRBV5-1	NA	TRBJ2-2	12	CASSPNTGELFF	TGCGCCAGCAGCCCGAACACCGGGGAGCTGTTTTTT
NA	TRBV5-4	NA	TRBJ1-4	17	CASSLGGPTDGNEKLFF	TGTGCCAGCAGCTTGGGGGGGCCGACAGACGGCAATGAAAAACTGTTTTTT
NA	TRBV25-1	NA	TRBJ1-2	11	CASSDTYGYTF	TGTGCCAGCAGTGACACCTATGGCTACACCTTC
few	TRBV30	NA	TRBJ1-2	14	CAWRRSDRSYGYTF	TGTGCATGGAGGAGGTCGGATAGGAGTTATGGCTACACCTTC
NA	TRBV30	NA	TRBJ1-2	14	CAWSGIQGVGGYTF	TGTGCCTGGAGTGGGATCCAGGGAGTGGGGGGCTACACCTTC
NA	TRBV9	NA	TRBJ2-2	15	CASSLGLGATGELFF	TGTGCCAGCAGCTTAGGTCTGGGGGCAACCGGGGAGCTGTTTTTT
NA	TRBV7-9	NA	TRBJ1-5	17	CASSLSGSAYSNQPQHF	TGTGCCAGCAGCTTGAGCGGCTCAGCTTATAGCAATCAGCCCCAGCATTTT
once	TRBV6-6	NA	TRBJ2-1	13	CASSPPLYNEQFF	TGTGCCAGCAGTCCCCCACTTTACAATGAGCAGTTCTTC
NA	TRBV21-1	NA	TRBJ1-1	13	CARPDRANTEAFF	TGTGCCAGACCCGACAGGGCGAACACTGAAGCTTTCTTT
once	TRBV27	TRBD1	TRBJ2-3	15	CASSSGRGTLDTQYF	TGTGCCAGCAGCTCCGGCAGGGGGACACTAGATACGCAGTATTTT
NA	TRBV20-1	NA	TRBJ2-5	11	CSAIGSETQYF	TGCAGTGCTATAGGGTCTGAGACCCAGTACTTC
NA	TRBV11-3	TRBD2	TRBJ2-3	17	CASSLDKGLARPDTQYF	TGTGCCAGCAGCTTAGATAAGGGACTAGCGCGCCCAGATACGCAGTATTTT
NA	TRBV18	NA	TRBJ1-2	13	CASSPDSNYGYTF	TGTGCCAGCTCCCCGGACAGCAACTATGGCTACACCTTC
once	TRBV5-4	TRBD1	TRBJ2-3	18	CASSLVGFGQGRTDTQYF	TGTGCCAGCAGCTTGGTGGGGTTCGGACAGGGACGGACAGATACGCAGTATTTT